This T cell receptor beta chain was retrieved from a study of T cell repertoires in cytomegalovirus infection. At the level of the study: In public TCR beta signatures, there were indications of both CMV infection and matching HLA type. Study observations and caveats: Ex vivo, HLA-C-restricted CMV-specific TCR beta clonotypes prevailed over the rest of the response. Adding up the frequency of public TCR beta families identified people who carried CMV plus the relevant HLA.

CDR1 is SGHVS and CDR2 is FNYEAQ in the germline V gene. The CDR3 contains 16 residues. In its sample, this clonotype was seen many times. Antigen unknown. Relative to the germline gene, one junction end is altered; a read error may explain this. MiXCR, run by TCRdb on the reads, gives a single entry per CDR3 protein. The data hold tens of thousands of distinct CDR3 sequences, with 3.5% to 4% observed a single time. This TCR derives from a human donor in good health (CMV status not recorded). Some clones in this sample may be carry-over from other donors' samples. Material for sequencing was PBMCs. The chain links TRBV7-6 to TRBJ2-5, with a possible D match to TRBD1 (6 bases). The CDR3 spells CASSLAGKGDQETQYF. The CDR3 coding sequence is TGTGCCAGCAGCCTAGCAGGGAAGGGGGACCAAGAGACCCAGTACTTC. Looking up the rest from reference TRBV7-6 and TRBJ2-5 gives the full variable domain: GAGVSQSPRYKVTKRGQDVALRCDPISGHVSLYWYRQALGQGPEFLTYFNYEAQQDKSGLPNDRFSAERPEGSISTLTIQRTEQRDSAMYRCASSLAGKGDQETQYFGPGTRLLVL.